This T cell receptor beta chain was found in a study of control samples from healthy donors and cancer patients. Some clones are missing from TCRdb's copy, which holds only in-frame ones; the method was immunoSEQ multiplex PCR. The data contain 150,000 to 200,000 clones, about 91% of them singletons. The sequencing sample was made of blood. This sequence was found in a man aged 18 to 29 in good health.

The CDR3 DNA reads as TGTGCCAGCAGCCGTAAAGGGGTAGGGAGTATCACAGATACGCAGTATTTT. This translates into CASSRKGVGSITDTQYF. J is TRBJ2-3 and V is TRBV7-2; tentatively, D is TRBD1 or TRBD2 (5 bases each). The V gene lost 5 bases and the J gene lost 2 bases, with 20 bases spanning the gap. The CDR3 consists of 17 residues. Germline V gives CDR1 SGHTA, CDR2 FQGNSA.